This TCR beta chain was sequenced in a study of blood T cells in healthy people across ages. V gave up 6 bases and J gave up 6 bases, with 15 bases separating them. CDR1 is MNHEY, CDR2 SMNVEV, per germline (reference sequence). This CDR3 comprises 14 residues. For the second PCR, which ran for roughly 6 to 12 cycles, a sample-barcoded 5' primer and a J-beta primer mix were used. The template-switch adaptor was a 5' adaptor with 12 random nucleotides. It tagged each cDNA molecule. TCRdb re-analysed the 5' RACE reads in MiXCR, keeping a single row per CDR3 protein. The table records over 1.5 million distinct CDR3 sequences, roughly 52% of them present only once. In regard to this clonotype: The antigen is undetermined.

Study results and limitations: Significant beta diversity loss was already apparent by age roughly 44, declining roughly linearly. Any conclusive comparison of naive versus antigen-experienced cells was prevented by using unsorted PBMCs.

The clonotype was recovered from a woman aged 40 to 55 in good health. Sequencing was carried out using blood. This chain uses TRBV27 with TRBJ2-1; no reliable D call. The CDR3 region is CASSRSAPSNEQFF. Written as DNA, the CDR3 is TGTGCCAGCAGCCGTTCCGCCCCTTCCAATGAGCAGTTCTTC.